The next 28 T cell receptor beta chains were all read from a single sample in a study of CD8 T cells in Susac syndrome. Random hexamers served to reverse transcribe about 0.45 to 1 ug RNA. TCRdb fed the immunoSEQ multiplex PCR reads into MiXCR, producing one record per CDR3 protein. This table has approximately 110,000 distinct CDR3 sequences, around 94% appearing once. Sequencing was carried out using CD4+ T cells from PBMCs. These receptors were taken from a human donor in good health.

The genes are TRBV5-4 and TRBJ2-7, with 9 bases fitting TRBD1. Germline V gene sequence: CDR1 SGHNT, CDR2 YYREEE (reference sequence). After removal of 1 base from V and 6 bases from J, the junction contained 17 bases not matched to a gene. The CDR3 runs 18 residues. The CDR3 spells CASSLPAQGARVLGEQYF. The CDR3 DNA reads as TGTGCCAGCAGCTTGCCCGCACAGGGGGCCCGGGTTCTTGGCGAGCAGTACTTC.

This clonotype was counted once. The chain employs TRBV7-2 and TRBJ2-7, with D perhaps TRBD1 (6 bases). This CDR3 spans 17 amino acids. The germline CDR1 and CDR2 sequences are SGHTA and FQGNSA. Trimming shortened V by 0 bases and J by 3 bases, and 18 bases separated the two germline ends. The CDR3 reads CASSLAATIRGSYEQYF. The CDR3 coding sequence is TGTGCCAGCAGCTTAGCGGCTACGATCAGGGGCAGCTACGAGCAGTACTTC.

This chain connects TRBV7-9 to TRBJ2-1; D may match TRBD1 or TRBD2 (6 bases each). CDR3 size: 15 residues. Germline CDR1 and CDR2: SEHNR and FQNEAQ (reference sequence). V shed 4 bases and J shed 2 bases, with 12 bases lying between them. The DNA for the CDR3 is TGTGCCAGCAGCTCCGTGGGGGGCCCCTACAATGAGCAGTTCTTC. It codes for CASSSVGGPYNEQFF.

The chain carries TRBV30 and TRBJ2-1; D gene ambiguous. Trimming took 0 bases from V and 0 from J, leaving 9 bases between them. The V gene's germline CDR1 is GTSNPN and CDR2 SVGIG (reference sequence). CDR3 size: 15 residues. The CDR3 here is CAWSVLSDSYNEQFF. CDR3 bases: TGTGCCTGGAGTGTTCTGTCAGACTCCTACAATGAGCAGTTCTTC.

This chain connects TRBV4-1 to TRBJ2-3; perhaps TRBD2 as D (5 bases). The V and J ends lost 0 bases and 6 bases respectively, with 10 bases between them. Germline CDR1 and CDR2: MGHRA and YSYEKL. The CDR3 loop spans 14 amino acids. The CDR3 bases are TGCGCCAGCAGCCAAGATCTAAGAGGGGATACGCAGTATTTT. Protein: CASSQDLRGDTQYF.

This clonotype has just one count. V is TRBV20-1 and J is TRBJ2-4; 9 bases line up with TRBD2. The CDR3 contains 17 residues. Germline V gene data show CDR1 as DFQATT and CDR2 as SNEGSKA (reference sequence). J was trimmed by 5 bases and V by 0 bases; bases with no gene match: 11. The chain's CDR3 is CSARDPASSGVQNIQYF. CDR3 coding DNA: TGCAGTGCTAGAGACCCTGCCTCTAGCGGGGTCCAAAACATTCAGTACTTC.

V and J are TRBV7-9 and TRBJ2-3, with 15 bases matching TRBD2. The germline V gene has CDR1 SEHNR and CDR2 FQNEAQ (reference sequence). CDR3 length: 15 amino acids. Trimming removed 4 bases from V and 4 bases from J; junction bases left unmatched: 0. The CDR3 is CASSWTSGRADTQYF. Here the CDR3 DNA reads TGTGCCAGCAGCTGGACTAGCGGGAGGGCAGATACGCAGTATTTT.

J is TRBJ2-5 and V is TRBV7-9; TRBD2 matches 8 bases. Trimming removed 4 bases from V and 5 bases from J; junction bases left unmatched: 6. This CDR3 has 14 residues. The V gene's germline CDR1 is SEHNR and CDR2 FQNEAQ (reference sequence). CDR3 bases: TGTGCCAGCAGCTCCCAAGCGGGAGCGGAGACCCAGTACTTC. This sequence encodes CASSSQAGAETQYF.

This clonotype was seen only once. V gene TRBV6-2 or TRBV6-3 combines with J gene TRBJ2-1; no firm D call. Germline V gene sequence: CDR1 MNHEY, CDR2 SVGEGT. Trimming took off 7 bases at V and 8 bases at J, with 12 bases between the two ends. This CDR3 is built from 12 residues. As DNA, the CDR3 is TGTGCCAGCAACCGTCGTAAGGATGAGCAGTTCTTC. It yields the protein CASNRRKDEQFF.

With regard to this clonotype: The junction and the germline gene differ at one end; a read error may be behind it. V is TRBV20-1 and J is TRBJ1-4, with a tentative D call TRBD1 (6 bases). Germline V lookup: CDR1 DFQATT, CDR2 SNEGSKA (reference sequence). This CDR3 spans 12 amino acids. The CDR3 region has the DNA TGCAGTGCTAGGGGGGCTAAAGAAAAACTGTTTTTT. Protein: CSARGAKEKLFF.

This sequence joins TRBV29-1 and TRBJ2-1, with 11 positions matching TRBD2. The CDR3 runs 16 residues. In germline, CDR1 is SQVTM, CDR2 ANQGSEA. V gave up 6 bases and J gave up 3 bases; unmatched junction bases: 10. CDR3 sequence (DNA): TGCAGCGTCTCCACCCTGACTAGCGGGAACTACAATGAGCAGTTCTTC. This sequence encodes CSVSTLTSGNYNEQFF.

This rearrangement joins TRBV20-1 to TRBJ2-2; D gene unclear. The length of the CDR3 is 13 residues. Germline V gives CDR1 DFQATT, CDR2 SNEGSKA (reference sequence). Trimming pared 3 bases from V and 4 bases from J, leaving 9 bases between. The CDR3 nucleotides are TGCAGTGCTAGGAGGCTGCCCACCGGGGAGCTGTTTTTT. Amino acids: CSARRLPTGELFF.

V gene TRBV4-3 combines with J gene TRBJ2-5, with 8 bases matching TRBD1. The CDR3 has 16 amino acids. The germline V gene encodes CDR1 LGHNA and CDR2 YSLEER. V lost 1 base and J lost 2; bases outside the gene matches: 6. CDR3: CASSQALDRGQETQYF. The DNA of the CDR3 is TGCGCCAGCAGCCAAGCCCTTGACAGGGGTCAAGAGACCCAGTACTTC.

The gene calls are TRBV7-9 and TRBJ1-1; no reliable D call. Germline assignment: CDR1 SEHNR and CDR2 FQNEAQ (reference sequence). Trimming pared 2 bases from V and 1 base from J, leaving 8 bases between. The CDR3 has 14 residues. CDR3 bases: TGTGCCAGCAGCTTAACCGGCCAGAACACTGAAGCTTTCTTT. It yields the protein CASSLTGQNTEAFF.

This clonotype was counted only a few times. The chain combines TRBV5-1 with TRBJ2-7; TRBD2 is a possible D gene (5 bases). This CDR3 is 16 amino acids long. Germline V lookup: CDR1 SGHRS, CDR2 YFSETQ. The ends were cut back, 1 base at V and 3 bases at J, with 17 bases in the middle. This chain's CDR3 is CASSLSKRVSNYEQYF. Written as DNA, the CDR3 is TGCGCCAGCAGCTTGAGCAAGAGGGTCTCTAACTACGAGCAGTACTTC.

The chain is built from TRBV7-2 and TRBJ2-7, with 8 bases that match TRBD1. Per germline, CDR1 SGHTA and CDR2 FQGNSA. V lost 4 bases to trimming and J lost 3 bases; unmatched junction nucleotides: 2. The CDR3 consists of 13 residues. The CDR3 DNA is TGTGCCAGCAGCTACGACAGGGGCTACGAGCAGTACTTC. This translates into CASSYDRGYEQYF.

CDR3: CASSRSGRSADTQYF. CDR3 DNA sequence: TGTGCCAGCAGCCGTAGCGGGAGAAGCGCAGATACGCAGTATTTT. The rearrangement uses TRBV7-9 and TRBJ2-3, with TRBD2 identical over 9 bases. CDR3 size: 15 residues. Germline CDR1 and CDR2: SEHNR and FQNEAQ (reference sequence). V shed 5 bases and J 4 bases; nucleotides not matched to a gene: 7.

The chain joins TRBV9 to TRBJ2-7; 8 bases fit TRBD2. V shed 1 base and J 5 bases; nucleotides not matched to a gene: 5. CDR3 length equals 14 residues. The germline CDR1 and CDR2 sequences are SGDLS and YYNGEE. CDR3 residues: CASSVSGSPHEQYF. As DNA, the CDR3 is TGTGCCAGCAGCGTAAGCGGGAGCCCCCACGAGCAGTACTTC.

CDR3 nucleotide sequence: TGTGCCAGCAGCTTAATAGCTGGGGAGCAGTTCTTC. It encodes CASSLIAGEQFF. The gene calls are TRBV9 and TRBJ2-1, with D unclear. With 4 bases removed from V and 10 bases from J, the gap between germline ends came to 12 bases. Germline CDR1 reads SGDLS; CDR2 reads YYNGEE. This CDR3 spans 12 amino acids.

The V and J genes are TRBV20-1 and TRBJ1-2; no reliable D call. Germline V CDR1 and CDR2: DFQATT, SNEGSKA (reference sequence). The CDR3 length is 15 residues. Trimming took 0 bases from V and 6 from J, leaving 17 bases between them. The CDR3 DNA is TGCAGTGCTAGAGACCCCCGGGGTCTGACGGATGGCTACACCTTC. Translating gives CSARDPRGLTDGYTF.

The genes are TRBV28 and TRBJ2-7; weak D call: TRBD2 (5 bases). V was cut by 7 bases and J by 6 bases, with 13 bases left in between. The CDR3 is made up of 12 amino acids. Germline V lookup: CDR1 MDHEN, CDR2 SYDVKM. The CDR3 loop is CASTRTGSEQYF. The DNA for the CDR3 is TGTGCCAGCACCCGAACGGGGAGCGAGCAGTACTTC.

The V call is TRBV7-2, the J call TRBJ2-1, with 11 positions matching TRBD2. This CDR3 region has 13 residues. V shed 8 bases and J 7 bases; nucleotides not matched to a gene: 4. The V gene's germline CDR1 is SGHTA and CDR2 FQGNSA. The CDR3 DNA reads TGTGCCAGCGGGACTAGCGGACGGAATGAGCAGTTCTTC. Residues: CASGTSGRNEQFF.

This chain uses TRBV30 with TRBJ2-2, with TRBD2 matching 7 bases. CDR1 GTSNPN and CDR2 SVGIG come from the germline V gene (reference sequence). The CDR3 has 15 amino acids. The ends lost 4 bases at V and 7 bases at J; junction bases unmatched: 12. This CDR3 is CAWTLGGRGSGELFF. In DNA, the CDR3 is TGTGCCTGGACCCTCGGCGGGAGAGGTAGCGGGGAGCTGTTTTTT.

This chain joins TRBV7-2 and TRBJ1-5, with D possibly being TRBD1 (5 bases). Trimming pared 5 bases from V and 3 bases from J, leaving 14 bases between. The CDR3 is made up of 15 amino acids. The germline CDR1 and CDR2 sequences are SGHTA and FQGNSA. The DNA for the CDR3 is TGTGCCAGCAGCCCTTCGCGGGGGGTCAATCAGCCCCAGCATTTT. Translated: CASSPSRGVNQPQHF.

Here the CDR3 DNA reads TGTGCCATCAGTGAGTCAACGGGAGAGTCCTACGAGCAGTACTTC. This gives the protein CAISESTGESYEQYF. V usage is TRBV10-3 and J usage is TRBJ2-7, with a possible D match to TRBD2 (6 bases). The germline V gene encodes CDR1 ENHRY and CDR2 SYGVKD. The CDR3 extends over 15 amino acids. Deletions cut 0 bases from V and 1 base from J, with 10 bases between.

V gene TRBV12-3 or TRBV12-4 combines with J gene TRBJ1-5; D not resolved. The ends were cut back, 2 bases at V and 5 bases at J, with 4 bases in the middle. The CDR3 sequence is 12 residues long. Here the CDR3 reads CASSLRDQPQHF. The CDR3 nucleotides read TGTGCCAGCAGTTTAAGGGATCAGCCCCAGCATTTT.

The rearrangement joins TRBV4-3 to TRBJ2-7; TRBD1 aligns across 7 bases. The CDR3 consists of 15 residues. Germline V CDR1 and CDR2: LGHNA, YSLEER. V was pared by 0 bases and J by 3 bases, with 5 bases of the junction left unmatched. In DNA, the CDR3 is TGCGCCAGCAGCCAAGATCGGGACAGACACTACGAGCAGTACTTC. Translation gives CASSQDRDRHYEQYF.

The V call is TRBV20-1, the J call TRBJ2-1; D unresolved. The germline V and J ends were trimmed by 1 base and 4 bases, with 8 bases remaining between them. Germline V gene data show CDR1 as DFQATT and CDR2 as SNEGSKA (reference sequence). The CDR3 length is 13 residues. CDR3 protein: CSARGAAYNEQFF. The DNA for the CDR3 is TGCAGTGCTAGAGGGGCTGCTTACAATGAGCAGTTCTTC.